The present T cell receptor beta chain was sequenced within a study of cytomegalovirus exposure and HLA in healthy donors. Study results and caveats: The productive fraction for most TCR beta V segments was about 87% or about 30% in an earlier analysis. Among TCR beta chains of equal frequency, HLA-associated ones were more clonally expanded in a later analysis.

Germline assignment: CDR1 SNHLY and CDR2 FYNNEI. The CDR3 loop spans 15 amino acids. The V gene end was trimmed by 4 bases and the J gene end by 7 bases; junction bases not matched to a gene: 12. This clone was picked up a small number of times. Its antigen is still unknown. PCR involved 60 Vbeta and 13 Jbeta primers. In the original analysis: Roughly 10 million shared chains were among around 78 million unique TCR beta chains counted in a later analysis. The table came from immunoSEQ multiplex PCR; TCRdb's copy has only in-frame clones and leaves some out. The D gene and trimming were derived from the DNA, and the V and J assignments and clone size from that table. The top ten hold over 1% of the sample, which has 120,000 to 150,000 clones, around 72% seen once.

The TCR originated in a middle-aged woman in good health and CMV-seronegative. V usage is TRBV2 and J usage is TRBJ1-1; 7 bases align to TRBD1. Material: PBMCs. The CDR3 DNA reads as TGTGCCAGCAGTGTTGAACTCGGGACAGAACGTGAAGCTTTCTTT. Translated: CASSVELGTEREAFF.